The 27 T cell receptor beta chains below come from one sample, sequenced in a study of blood T cell repertoires in COVID-19. Measured with immunoSEQ multiplex PCR; TCRdb has only the in-frame clones, and not every one. The sample has roughly 410,000 clones, 89% seen once. The sample was peripheral blood. The receptors shown here come from a middle-aged man with acute or convalescent COVID-19.

As for this clone: Germline and junction disagree at one end, which may indicate a read error. This chain uses TRBV7-7 with TRBJ2-5, with 8 bases fitting TRBD1. CDR1 and CDR2 from the germline V gene are SSHAT and FNYEAQ (reference sequence). The CDR3 totals 14 residues. The CDR3 sequence: CASSFTGTGETQYF. The DNA of the CDR3 is TGTGCTAGCAGCTTCACCGGGACAGGAGAGACCCAGTACTTC. Together with reference TRBV7-7 and TRBJ2-5, the CDR3 gives the full variable domain: GAGVSQSPRYKVTKRGQDVTLRCDPISSHATLYWYQQALGQGPEFLTYFNYEAQPDKSGLPSDRFSAERPEGSISTLTIQRTEQRDSAMYRCASSFTGTGETQYFGPGTRLLVL.

The gene calls are TRBV5-8 and TRBJ2-3, with 8 bases fitting TRBD2. The CDR3 has 15 residues. V dropped 0 bases and J dropped 3; count of bases not matched to a gene: 3. Per the germline V gene, CDR1 is SGHTS and CDR2 is YDEGEE. The CDR3 region is CASSLGAGGTDTQYF. In nucleotides, the CDR3 is TGTGCCAGCAGCTTGGGTGCGGGAGGTACAGATACGCAGTATTTT.

V is TRBV9 and J is TRBJ2-3, with a possible D match to TRBD1 (6 bases). V was clipped by 0 bases and J by 0 bases, with 11 bases between them. The CDR3 consists of 16 residues. Germline-derived CDR1 and CDR2 are SGDLS and YYNGEE. The CDR3 protein is CASSVGGPVSTDTQYF. The CDR3 coding sequence is TGTGCCAGCAGCGTAGGGGGGCCAGTCAGCACAGATACGCAGTATTTT.

The V gene is TRBV3-1 (or the pseudogene TRBV3-2), the J gene TRBJ1-6; maybe TRBD1 (5 bases). Germline CDR1 and CDR2: LGHDT and YNNKEL (reference sequence). V was shortened by 2 bases and J by 10 bases, with 18 bases between the two germline ends. This CDR3 contains 16 residues. The CDR3 DNA sequence: TGTGCCAGCAGCCAAATCGGAGCAGGGTCGATATCACCCCTCCACTTT. It codes for CASSQIGAGSISPLHF.

The V call is TRBV5-4, the J call TRBJ1-2; 8 nucleotides agree with TRBD1. The V gene end was trimmed by 3 bases and the J gene end by 4 bases; junction bases not matched to a gene: 14. Germline V CDR1 and CDR2: SGHNT, YYREEE (reference sequence). This CDR3 spans 17 amino acids. This chain's CDR3 is CASSSPWTGLNLYGYTF. The CDR3 bases are TGTGCCAGCAGCTCGCCCTGGACAGGGTTGAACCTCTATGGCTACACCTTC.

The chain has TRBV27 and TRBJ1-1, with D maybe TRBD1 (6 bases). This CDR3 comprises 16 residues. Germline V lookup: CDR1 MNHEY, CDR2 SMNVEV (reference sequence). V was pared by 2 bases and J by 8 bases, with 21 bases between. The DNA of the CDR3 is TGTGCCAGCAGTTTAAGGGGGATGACAGCCGGGGAGGAAGCTTTCTTT. Amino acid sequence: CASSLRGMTAGEEAFF.

The chain is built from TRBV4-3 and TRBJ2-7; 8 bases are a match to TRBD1. With V trimmed by 0 bases and J by 3 bases, 4 bases remained unmatched. The CDR3 loop spans 15 amino acids. The germline V gene has CDR1 LGHNA and CDR2 YSLEER. CDR3 protein: CASSQDWTGNYEQYF. CDR3 coding DNA: TGCGCCAGCAGCCAAGATTGGACAGGGAACTACGAGCAGTACTTC.

V is TRBV2 and J is TRBJ1-2; D ambiguous. Germline lookup yields CDR1 SNHLY and CDR2 FYNNEI. The ends were cut back, 7 bases at V and 7 bases at J, with 16 bases in the middle. The CDR3 has 13 residues. This CDR3 is CASKIQFEGGYTF. The CDR3 DNA is TGTGCCAGCAAGATTCAGTTTGAGGGTGGCTACACCTTC.

The chain couples TRBV18 to TRBJ1-5, with a tentative D call TRBD1 (6 bases). Germline lookup yields CDR1 KGHSH and CDR2 LQKENI. V was clipped by 5 bases and J by 5 bases, with 19 bases between them. This CDR3 has 16 residues. The chain's CDR3 is CASSALDSRLDQPQHF. The CDR3 DNA follows: TGTGCCAGCTCAGCCTTGGACAGTAGGTTAGATCAGCCCCAGCATTTT.

Written as DNA, the CDR3 is TGTGCCAGCATCGGACGGGGCTCCTACGAGCAGTACTTC. Amino acids: CASIGRGSYEQYF. The gene calls are TRBV25-1 and TRBJ2-7; TRBD2 might be the D (5 bases). This CDR3 comprises 13 residues. The V end was cut by 7 bases, the J end by 0 bases, with 10 bases between. Germline assignment: CDR1 MGHDK and CDR2 SYGVNS.

The chain recombines TRBV7-2 with TRBJ2-7, with 9 bases matching TRBD1. The CDR3 is 16 residues long. CDR1 SGHTA and CDR2 FQGNSA come from the germline V gene. The ends lost 1 base at V and 3 bases at J; junction bases unmatched: 7. CDR3 DNA sequence: TGTGCCAGCAGCTTAGTGGGCCAGACAGGGGGCTACGAGCAGTACTTC. It yields the protein CASSLVGQTGGYEQYF.

This sequence joins TRBV2 and TRBJ1-2, with a tentative D call TRBD1 (6 bases). The CDR3 extends over 18 amino acids. CDR1 is SNHLY and CDR2 is FYNNEI in the germline V gene. V was trimmed by 1 base and J by 3 bases, leaving 21 bases between them. The CDR3 sequence is CASSEVQTGKRGYYGYTF. The CDR3 DNA reads as TGTGCCAGCAGTGAAGTCCAAACAGGGAAGAGGGGTTACTATGGCTACACCTTC.

This clone was observed once. The chain has TRBV19 and TRBJ1-5; D ambiguous. The CDR3 loop spans 15 amino acids. The germline V gene encodes CDR1 LNHDA and CDR2 SQIVND (reference sequence). V dropped 4 bases and J dropped 1 base, with 11 bases sitting between them. The chain's CDR3 is CASSKRVRSNQPQHF. In DNA, the CDR3 is TGTGCCAGTAGTAAGCGGGTTAGGAGCAATCAGCCCCAGCATTTT.

The chain uses TRBV7-8 and TRBJ2-7; possibly TRBD2 for D (5 bases). The germline CDR1 and CDR2 sequences are SGHVS and FQNEAQ. Trimming removed 5 bases from V and 3 bases from J, with 20 bases in between. The CDR3 spans 16 residues. CDR3 in amino acids: CASSLTGVSASYEQYF. The CDR3 DNA follows: TGTGCCAGCAGCCTTACCGGGGTCTCGGCTAGCTACGAGCAGTACTTC.

The chain links TRBV5-5 to TRBJ2-2, with TRBD2 matching 10 bases. CDR3 length: 17 amino acids. Germline values: CDR1 SGHKS, CDR2 YYEKEE (reference sequence). The V and J ends lost 5 bases and 6 bases, in that order; junction bases with no gene match: 13. The chain's CDR3 is CASRNLAGESSSGELFF. CDR3 nucleotide sequence: TGTGCCAGCAGAAACCTAGCGGGAGAATCATCCTCCGGGGAGCTGTTTTTT.

This clone was detected a few times. The chain employs TRBV7-9 and TRBJ1-5; possibly TRBD1 for D (6 bases). The CDR3 spans 15 residues. CDR1 and CDR2 (germline): SEHNR, FQNEAQ (reference sequence). Trimming pared 4 bases from V and 3 bases from J, leaving 13 bases between. CDR3 coding DNA: TGTGCCAGCAGCTCTTCTGGGGGCAACAATCAGCCCCAGCATTTT. Its translation is CASSSSGGNNQPQHF.

The chain carries TRBV9 and TRBJ1-3; TRBD1 might be the D (5 bases). Between the trimmed V and J ends, which lost 0 bases and 5 bases, there was a span of 9 bases. CDR1 is SGDLS and CDR2 is YYNGEE in the germline V gene. The CDR3 runs 14 residues. Here the CDR3 DNA reads TGTGCCAGCAGCGTAGCCAGGGAAAGAAACACCATATATTTT. Its translation: CASSVARERNTIYF.

V gene TRBV25-1 combines with J gene TRBJ1-6; 9 positions agree with TRBD1. Trimming removed 2 bases from V and 10 bases from J; junction bases left unmatched: 6. The germline CDR1 and CDR2 sequences are MGHDK and SYGVNS. The CDR3 is made up of 15 amino acids. CDR3 coding DNA: TGTGCCAGCAGTGAACTGGGACAGGGCGGCTCACCCCTCCACTTT. It translates to CASSELGQGGSPLHF.

The rearrangement uses TRBV6-5 and TRBJ2-1, with 10 bases fitting TRBD2. Germline CDR1 and CDR2: MNHEY and SVGAGI. The CDR3 consists of 14 residues. V lost 8 bases, J lost 7 bases, and 8 bases stayed unmatched. The CDR3 loop is CASGGLAEDNEQFF. DNA for the CDR3: TGTGCCAGCGGAGGACTAGCGGAGGATAATGAGCAGTTCTTC.

The V gene is TRBV27, the J gene TRBJ1-2; D not certain. The ends were cut back, 3 bases at V and 2 bases at J, with 13 bases in the middle. From germline, CDR1 is MNHEY and CDR2 SMNVEV (reference sequence). The CDR3 consists of 15 residues. CDR3 amino acids: CASSFSMSGNYGYTF. CDR3 nucleotides: TGTGCCAGCAGTTTTAGCATGAGTGGCAACTATGGCTACACCTTC.

The V and J genes are TRBV4-2 and TRBJ1-4, with D possibly matching TRBD1 (6 bases). The CDR3 sequence is 14 residues long. Per germline, CDR1 LGHNA and CDR2 YNFKEQ. Deletions cut 0 bases from V and 13 bases from J, with 15 bases between. The CDR3, as DNA: TGTGCCAGCAGCCAAGATACGGGGTTAGGGGGACTGTTTTTT. Amino acid sequence: CASSQDTGLGGLFF.

As to this clone: Germline is not matched at one junction end, which may reflect a read error. V usage is TRBV5-1 and J usage is TRBJ2-1; D perhaps matches TRBD2 (7 bases). The CDR3 has 13 residues. Germline assignment: CDR1 SGHRS and CDR2 YFSETQ. For the CDR3, the DNA is TGCGCCAGCAGCTTTAAGGGGGAGGGCCTGGCGATCTTC. Translating it yields CASSFKGEGLAIF.

The chain carries TRBV11-2 and TRBJ2-5; 9 nucleotides line up with TRBD2. Germline CDR1 and CDR2: SGHAT and FQNNGV. The CDR3 runs to 18 residues. The V segment lost 0 bases and the J segment 0 bases; nucleotides outside the gene matches: 8. The chain's CDR3 is CASSLDGRLAVYQETQYF. The DNA of the CDR3 is TGTGCCAGCAGCTTAGATGGTAGACTAGCGGTGTACCAAGAGACCCAGTACTTC.

This clone was seen only once. This rearrangement joins TRBV28 to TRBJ1-2, with 10 positions matching TRBD1. CDR3 length: 13 amino acids. Germline V gene data show CDR1 as MDHEN and CDR2 as SYDVKM. The ends lost 2 bases at V and 7 bases at J; junction bases unmatched: 1. As DNA, the CDR3 is TGTGCCAGCAGTTTAGGGACAGGGGTTGGCTACACCTTC. Its translation is CASSLGTGVGYTF.

In its sample, this clone was seen once. The chain carries TRBV15 and TRBJ2-5; 9 bases align to TRBD1. Trimming took 5 bases from V and 3 from J; bases not matched to a gene: 10. CDR1 is LNHNV, CDR2 YYDKDF, per germline (reference sequence). This CDR3 region has 16 residues. The CDR3, as DNA: TGTGCCACCAGCGAGGGGGTACAGGGGGCAAAAGAGACCCAGTACTTC. Translation gives CATSEGVQGAKETQYF.

The DNA of the CDR3 is TGTGCCAACGAGGGGGCTAACTATGGCTACACCTTC. Protein product: CANEGANYGYTF. V is TRBV2 and J is TRBJ1-2; perhaps TRBD1 as D (6 bases). The length of the CDR3 is 12 residues. Trimming cost V 10 bases and J 0 bases, with 9 bases left between them. The germline V gene encodes CDR1 SNHLY and CDR2 FYNNEI.

The V call is TRBV27, the J call TRBJ2-3, with 11 bases identical to TRBD1. J was trimmed by 1 base and V by 5 bases; bases with no gene match: 11. Germline V CDR1 and CDR2: MNHEY, SMNVEV (reference sequence). The length of the CDR3 is 18 residues. The CDR3 sequence: CASSHALRTGGGTDTQYF. The CDR3, as DNA: TGTGCCAGCAGTCACGCTCTAAGGACAGGGGGCGGCACAGATACGCAGTATTTT.